This entry lists 16 T cell receptor beta chains sequenced from one sample in a study of neurological immune-mediated disorders (dated by TCRdb to between 2018 and 2021). The library was obtained by 5' RACE. The run used an Illumina HiSeq 2500. Through fastp at Q25 and MiXCR, TCRdb rebuilt clones from the public reads, retaining in-frame beta chains. CDR3 protein duplicates are merged, each entry listing the most common genes and DNA. The sample has about 59,000 distinct CDR3 sequences on record, more than 9.5% of them singletons. The top ten clones comprise about 10% of the sample. Sequenced material: PBMCs. These receptors all come from a woman in her sixties or seventies with HTLV-1-associated myelopathy (HAM/TSP).

The table lists this clonotype with many counts. The chain couples TRBV2 to TRBJ2-1, with 7 nucleotides matching TRBD2. The V gene's germline CDR1 is SNHLY and CDR2 FYNNEI. Germline trimming cut 6 bases from V and 9 bases from J; bases unmatched to any gene: 14. This CDR3 contains 15 residues. CDR3 in amino acids: CASRPLGRASGEQFF. The CDR3 DNA follows: TGTGCCAGCAGGCCCCTAGGGAGGGCGAGTGGTGAGCAGTTCTTC. Filled out from reference TRBV2 and TRBJ2-1, the complete variable domain reads EPEVTQTPSHQVTQMGQEVILRCVPISNHLYFYWYRQILGQKVEFLVSFYNNEISEKSEIFDDQFSVERPDGSNFTLKIRSTKLEDSAMYFCASRPLGRASGEQFFGPGTRLTVL.

This clonotype was seen ten or more times. J is TRBJ1-2 and V is TRBV15; unclear D gene. Trimming took off 1 base at V and 5 bases at J, with 14 bases between the two ends. The CDR3 runs 15 residues. The V gene's germline CDR1 is LNHNV and CDR2 YYDKDF (reference sequence). CDR3 in DNA: TGTGCCACCAGCAGAGGTCTTGACATCCTTTATGGCTACACCTTC. Protein product: CATSRGLDILYGYTF.

This clonotype was detected many times. The chain has TRBV7-2 and TRBJ2-5; 12 nucleotides align to TRBD2. Trimming removed 4 bases from V and 5 bases from J; junction bases left unmatched: 8. The CDR3 is 16 amino acids. Germline CDR1 SGHTA, CDR2 FQGNSA. CDR3 sequence (DNA): TGTGCCAGCAGCTCCCGGCTAGCGGGAGGGGGGGAGACCCAGTACTTC. This translates into CASSSRLAGGGETQYF.

This clonotype occurred many times. This sequence joins TRBV7-2 and TRBJ2-7, with 8 positions matching TRBD1. With V trimmed by 3 bases and J by 2 bases, 6 bases remained unmatched. Germline V gene sequence: CDR1 SGHTA, CDR2 FQGNSA. CDR3 length: 15 residues. Here the CDR3 reads CASSFLPDRAYEQYF. CDR3 in DNA: TGTGCCAGCAGCTTTTTACCGGACAGGGCCTACGAGCAGTACTTC.

This clonotype was seen many times. The rearrangement links TRBV29-1 to TRBJ1-1; 7 nucleotides line up with TRBD1. Germline CDR1 reads SQVTM; CDR2 reads ANQGSEA. The CDR3 runs to 14 residues. The ends lost 6 bases at V and 6 bases at J; junction bases unmatched: 13. The CDR3 sequence is CSVTWGQTLPEAFF. Written as DNA, the CDR3 is TGCAGCGTCACATGGGGACAGACGTTACCTGAAGCTTTCTTT.

This clonotype was detected many times. The rearrangement uses TRBV11-2 and TRBJ2-1, with D possibly matching TRBD2 (5 bases). V was pared by 3 bases and J by 8 bases, with 11 bases between. The CDR3 runs 13 residues. CDR1 and CDR2 from the germline V gene are SGHAT and FQNNGV. The chain's CDR3 is CASSLPSIHEQFF. CDR3 DNA sequence: TGTGCCAGCAGCTTGCCTAGCATCCATGAGCAGTTCTTC.

This clonotype has at least ten counts. CDR3 sequence (DNA): TGCGCCAGCAGCCCGACGGAAAACTATGGCTACACCTTC. Translation gives CASSPTENYGYTF. V usage is TRBV5-1 and J usage is TRBJ1-2; D is ambiguous. V was cut by 4 bases and J by 2 bases, with 9 bases left in between. This CDR3 is 13 amino acids long. The germline V gene encodes CDR1 SGHRS and CDR2 YFSETQ.

This clonotype was seen at least ten times. J is TRBJ2-5 and V is TRBV7-8; tentative D call: TRBD1 (8 bases). CDR1 and CDR2 (germline): SGHVS, FQNEAQ. Trimming took 6 bases from V and 7 from J, leaving 21 bases between them. The CDR3 consists of 15 residues. CDR3 in DNA: TGTGCCAGCAGACTAACAGGGGGGGGGGTCTTGACCCAGTACTTC. Its translation: CASRLTGGGVLTQYF.

This clonotype was picked up many times. J is TRBJ1-1 and V is TRBV27; D may be TRBD1 (5 bases). The germline V gene has CDR1 MNHEY and CDR2 SMNVEV (reference sequence). The CDR3 loop spans 17 amino acids. With 5 bases removed from V and 3 bases from J, the gap between germline ends came to 22 bases. The CDR3 sequence is CASSPSETAFRYTEAFF. CDR3 DNA sequence: TGTGCCAGCAGTCCCTCAGAGACAGCGTTCCGATACACTGAAGCTTTCTTT.

This clonotype has at least ten counts. The V call is TRBV3-1, the J call TRBJ2-1, with D possibly TRBD1 on 7 matching bases. Germline-derived CDR1 and CDR2 are LGHDT and YNNKEL (reference sequence). Trimming removed 5 bases from V and 4 bases from J, with 21 bases in between. The length of the CDR3 is 17 residues. CDR3 protein: CASSSIRSGGLYNEQFF. The CDR3 DNA follows: TGTGCCAGCAGCTCCATCCGGTCAGGGGGGCTTTACAATGAGCAGTTCTTC.

This clonotype showed up many times. V is TRBV5-1 and J is TRBJ2-1; a possible D gene is TRBD2 (6 bases). Per germline, CDR1 SGHRS and CDR2 YFSETQ. This CDR3 region has 15 residues. The germline V and J ends were trimmed by 4 bases and 0 bases, with 11 bases remaining between them. The CDR3 DNA reads TGCGCCAGCAGCCCCGGGGACTTCTCCTACAATGAGCAGTTCTTC. Amino acid sequence: CASSPGDFSYNEQFF.

This chain links TRBV4-2 with TRBJ2-5; D may be TRBD1 (5 bases). Trimming removed 0 bases at V and 6 bases at J, with 14 bases between. Germline loops: CDR1 LGHNA, CDR2 YNFKEQ. This CDR3 has 15 amino acids. CDR3 in amino acids: CASSQDFAGRKTQYF. In nucleotides, the CDR3 is TGTGCCAGCAGCCAAGACTTCGCAGGGCGAAAGACCCAGTACTTC.

The sample holds many counts of this clonotype. Here the CDR3 DNA reads TGCGCCAGCAGCCCGGGGAGGGAGGGTCCTTACGAGCAGTACTTC. Its translation is CASSPGREGPYEQYF. The chain employs TRBV5-1 and TRBJ2-7, with 7 positions matching TRBD2. The trim removed 4 bases at V and 4 bases at J, leaving 11 bases unmatched. Germline V gene lookup returns CDR1 SGHRS and CDR2 YFSETQ. The CDR3 contains 15 residues.

This clonotype was seen at least ten times. This chain connects TRBV5-6 to TRBJ2-2, with D possibly matching TRBD1 (5 bases). Trimming took off 4 bases at V and 4 bases at J, with 5 bases between the two ends. The CDR3 totals 12 residues. The germline V gene has CDR1 SGHDT and CDR2 YYEEEE. CDR3 region: CASSGATGELFF. The CDR3 DNA reads TGTGCCAGCAGCGGGGCCACCGGGGAGCTGTTTTTT.

Many counts were recorded for this clonotype. The CDR3 sequence is CASSPRRDSEKLFF. CDR3 sequence (DNA): TGTGCCAGCAGCCCTCGCCGGGACAGCGAAAAACTGTTTTTT. The rearrangement links TRBV7-2 to TRBJ1-4; 7 positions match TRBD1. Germline assignment: CDR1 SGHTA and CDR2 FQGNSA. V shed 5 bases and J 8 bases; nucleotides not matched to a gene: 8. This CDR3 comprises 14 residues. The whole variable domain, remainder taken from reference TRBV7-2 and TRBJ1-4, is GAGVSQSPSNKVTEKGKDVELRCDPISGHTALYWYRQSLGQGLEFLIYFQGNSAPDKSGLPSDRFSAERTGGSVSTLTIQRTQQEDSAVYLCASSPRRDSEKLFFGSGTQLSVL.

This clonotype was counted at least ten times. The rearrangement joins TRBV29-1 to TRBJ2-7; D is perhaps TRBD1 (5 bases). Germline V CDR1 and CDR2: SQVTM, ANQGSEA. The CDR3 contains 13 residues. Deletions cut 5 bases from V and 4 bases from J, with 15 bases between. The CDR3 DNA sequence: TGCAGCGTTCTAATCTTCGACAGTTACGAGCAGTACTTC. Its translation is CSVLIFDSYEQYF.